This is a list of T cell receptor beta chains from one sample in a study of T cell repertoires in cytomegalovirus infection. MiXCR, run by TCRdb on the reads, gives a single entry per CDR3 protein. This table holds fewer than 200,000 distinct CDR3 sequences, 20% to 25% found once. The antigens of these receptors remain unknown. This specimen was CD8+ T cells from cultured PBMCs, taken from culture after CMV antigen stimulation. These TCRs come from a human donor in good health (CMV status not recorded). Some clones in this sample may be carry-over from other donors' samples. The CDR3 runs from the conserved cysteine through the conserved F or W. D genes are given only for firm matches. The size entry is marked missing in some rows and otherwise reads once, few, many or a size class.

abundance: -; j_gene: TRBJ2-5; d_gene: TRBD2; v_gene: TRBV6-2/TRBV6-3; CDR3aa: CASSLATSGPSQETQYF; CDR3nt: TGTGCCAGCAGTTTAGCGACTAGCGGACCGTCCCAAGAGACCCAGTACTTC
abundance: few; j_gene: TRBJ2-3; d_gene: -; v_gene: TRBV7-6; CDR3aa: CASSRRVSADTQYF; CDR3nt: TGTGCCAGCAGCCGACGGGTCTCCGCAGATACGCAGTATTTT
abundance: -; j_gene: TRBJ1-5; d_gene: -; v_gene: TRBV11-2; CDR3aa: CASSPTRAYGGNQPQHF; CDR3nt: TGTGCCAGCAGCCCTACTCGGGCGTATGGAGGCAATCAGCCCCAGCATTTT
abundance: few; j_gene: TRBJ2-3; d_gene: TRBD2; v_gene: TRBV7-6; CDR3aa: CASGRTSGGADTQYF; CDR3nt: TGTGCCAGCGGGAGGACTAGCGGGGGGGCAGATACGCAGTATTTT
abundance: few; j_gene: TRBJ2-2; d_gene: TRBD1; v_gene: TRBV6-2/TRBV6-3; CDR3aa: CASSYGTGMTGELFF; CDR3nt: TGTGCCAGCAGTTACGGGACAGGGATGACCGGGGAGCTGTTTTTT
abundance: -; j_gene: TRBJ1-2; d_gene: -; v_gene: TRBV6-2/TRBV6-3; CDR3aa: CASSYGLRDGRHPGIYGYTF; CDR3nt: TGTGCCAGCAGTTACGGGCTCCGGGACGGCAGGCACCCAGGCATCTATGGCTACACCTTC
abundance: -; j_gene: TRBJ2-4; d_gene: -; v_gene: TRBV7-9; CDR3aa: CASSRQEGAKNIQYF; CDR3nt: TGTGCCAGCAGCCGACAGGAAGGAGCCAAAAACATTCAGTACTTC
abundance: -; j_gene: TRBJ2-3; d_gene: -; v_gene: TRBV6-1; CDR3aa: CASSDATWDTATDTQYF; CDR3nt: TGTGCCAGCAGTGATGCTACCTGGGACACGGCCACAGATACGCAGTATTTT
abundance: -; j_gene: TRBJ1-1; d_gene: -; v_gene: TRBV4-1; CDR3aa: CASSQDETGWKTEAFF; CDR3nt: TGCGCCAGCAGCCAAGATGAAACAGGGTGGAAAACTGAAGCTTTCTTT
abundance: -; j_gene: TRBJ2-5; d_gene: TRBD2; v_gene: TRBV6-2/TRBV6-3; CDR3aa: CASSPLAGGETQYF; CDR3nt: TGTGCCAGCAGTCCACTAGCGGGGGGAGAGACCCAGTACTTC
abundance: few; j_gene: TRBJ1-6; d_gene: -; v_gene: TRBV7-2; CDR3aa: CASSLEGLADSPLHF; CDR3nt: TGTGCCAGCAGCTTAGAGGGGCTGGCAGATTCACCCCTCCACTTT
abundance: many; j_gene: TRBJ1-6; d_gene: TRBD1; v_gene: TRBV7-2; CDR3aa: CASTPVWGRGRETRGSPLHF; CDR3nt: TGTGCCAGCACCCCCGTTTGGGGCAGGGGGCGAGAAACAAGGGGTTCACCCCTCCACTTT
abundance: few; j_gene: TRBJ2-3; d_gene: -; v_gene: TRBV20-1; CDR3aa: CSASSGLYPRDTQYF; CDR3nt: TGCAGTGCTTCCTCCGGACTCTACCCCCGAGATACGCAGTATTTT
abundance: few; j_gene: TRBJ1-3; d_gene: -; v_gene: TRBV12-3/TRBV12-4; CDR3aa: CASRPDVTRYSGNTIYF; CDR3nt: TGTGCCAGCAGGCCAGACGTCACGAGATACTCTGGAAACACCATATATTTT
abundance: many; j_gene: TRBJ2-7; d_gene: -; v_gene: TRBV4-1; CDR3aa: CASSHGPYEQYF; CDR3nt: TGCGCCAGCAGTCACGGGCCCTACGAGCAGTACTTC
abundance: -; j_gene: TRBJ2-1; d_gene: -; v_gene: TRBV7-8; CDR3aa: CASSLAPALNNEQFF; CDR3nt: TGTGCCAGCAGCTTAGCGCCAGCCTTGAACAATGAGCAGTTCTTC
abundance: -; j_gene: TRBJ1-2; d_gene: -; v_gene: TRBV6-5; CDR3aa: CASSQGQLLSYGYTF; CDR3nt: TGTGCCAGCAGTCAAGGACAGTTACTATCCTATGGCTACACCTTC
abundance: -; j_gene: TRBJ1-6; d_gene: -; v_gene: TRBV9; CDR3aa: CASSANGQPTTNSPLHF; CDR3nt: TGTGCCAGCAGCGCGAACGGACAGCCTACAACTAATTCACCCCTCCACTTT
abundance: few; j_gene: TRBJ2-2; d_gene: -; v_gene: TRBV7-2; CDR3aa: CASSYRWNTGELFF; CDR3nt: TGTGCCAGCAGTTACAGGTGGAACACCGGGGAGCTGTTTTTT
abundance: few; j_gene: TRBJ2-1; d_gene: -; v_gene: TRBV4-2; CDR3aa: CASSQEVAYNEQFF; CDR3nt: TGTGCCAGCAGCCAAGAGGTAGCGTACAATGAGCAGTTCTTC
abundance: few; j_gene: TRBJ1-2; d_gene: TRBD1; v_gene: TRBV20-1; CDR3aa: CSATTRDRVGYTF; CDR3nt: TGCAGTGCTACAACCCGGGACAGGGTTGGCTACACCTTC
abundance: -; j_gene: TRBJ2-7; d_gene: TRBD2; v_gene: TRBV7-9; CDR3aa: CASSLVTSGGFYEQYF; CDR3nt: TGTGCCAGCAGCTTGGTGACTAGCGGGGGGTTCTACGAGCAGTACTTC
abundance: -; j_gene: TRBJ1-1; d_gene: -; v_gene: TRBV5-8; CDR3aa: CASSFPRQLSMNTEAFF; CDR3nt: TGTGCCAGCAGCTTCCCACGACAGCTTTCTATGAACACTGAAGCTTTCTTT
abundance: few; j_gene: TRBJ2-7; d_gene: TRBD1; v_gene: TRBV6-6; CDR3aa: CASTTSPDRVYEQYF; CDR3nt: TGTGCCAGCACCACGTCCCCAGACAGGGTCTACGAGCAGTACTTC
abundance: few; j_gene: TRBJ2-3; d_gene: -; v_gene: TRBV12-5; CDR3aa: CASGLVPQEVTDTQYF; CDR3nt: TGTGCTAGTGGTTTGGTGCCCCAGGAAGTGACAGATACGCAGTATTTT
abundance: -; j_gene: TRBJ2-7; d_gene: TRBD2; v_gene: TRBV7-8; CDR3aa: CASSEWGLAGDYEQYF; CDR3nt: TGTGCCAGCAGTGAGTGGGGACTAGCGGGGGACTACGAGCAGTACTTC
abundance: -; j_gene: TRBJ1-1; d_gene: -; v_gene: TRBV6-1; CDR3aa: CASSEITGNPEAFF; CDR3nt: TGTGCCAGCAGTGAAATAACAGGGAACCCTGAAGCTTTCTTT
abundance: few; j_gene: TRBJ1-1; d_gene: -; v_gene: TRBV7-2; CDR3aa: CASSPWGDGEAFF; CDR3nt: TGTGCCAGCAGCCCCTGGGGGGACGGTGAAGCTTTCTTT
abundance: -; j_gene: TRBJ2-5; d_gene: -; v_gene: TRBV5-4; CDR3aa: CASSFSYRGGQETQYF; CDR3nt: TGTGCCAGCAGCTTTTCTTACAGGGGGGGACAAGAGACCCAGTACTTC
abundance: -; j_gene: TRBJ2-1; d_gene: -; v_gene: TRBV12-3/TRBV12-4; CDR3aa: CASTPGSAYNEQFF; CDR3nt: TGTGCCAGCACCCCCGGCAGCGCCTACAATGAGCAGTTCTTC
abundance: -; j_gene: TRBJ2-5; d_gene: -; v_gene: TRBV29-1; CDR3aa: CSVEVDSYQTQYF; CDR3nt: TGCAGCGTTGAAGTGGACAGTTATCAGACCCAGTACTTC
abundance: few; j_gene: TRBJ1-2; d_gene: TRBD1; v_gene: TRBV27; CDR3aa: CASSLSAGQKLYGYTF; CDR3nt: TGTGCCAGCAGTTTAAGTGCGGGACAGAAACTCTATGGCTACACCTTC
abundance: few; j_gene: TRBJ1-5; d_gene: -; v_gene: TRBV19; CDR3aa: CASTTSRWGRHNQPQHF; CDR3nt: TGTGCCAGTACCACTTCGAGGTGGGGGAGGCACAATCAGCCCCAGCATTTT
abundance: few; j_gene: TRBJ2-7; d_gene: -; v_gene: TRBV7-2; CDR3aa: CASSLISGGGGYEQYF; CDR3nt: TGTGCCAGCAGCTTGATCTCAGGGGGCGGGGGCTACGAGCAGTACTTC
abundance: -; j_gene: TRBJ2-5; d_gene: TRBD2; v_gene: TRBV4-2; CDR3aa: CASSQDDASGARERQETQYF; CDR3nt: TGTGCCAGCAGCCAAGATGACGCTAGCGGGGCTCGGGAGAGGCAAGAGACCCAGTACTTC
abundance: few; j_gene: TRBJ2-3; d_gene: -; v_gene: TRBV12-3/TRBV12-4; CDR3aa: CASSPGDTQYF; CDR3nt: TGTGCCAGCAGTCCGGGAGATACGCAGTATTTT
abundance: few; j_gene: TRBJ2-3; d_gene: -; v_gene: TRBV12-3/TRBV12-4; CDR3aa: CASSSESTDTQYF; CDR3nt: TGTGCCAGCAGTTCGGAGAGCACAGATACGCAGTATTTT
abundance: few; j_gene: TRBJ2-7; d_gene: -; v_gene: TRBV5-8; CDR3aa: CASSLTILRSYEQYF; CDR3nt: TGTGCCAGCAGCTTGACAATTCTTCGCTCCTACGAGCAGTACTTC
abundance: few; j_gene: TRBJ1-1; d_gene: TRBD1; v_gene: TRBV7-9; CDR3aa: CASSVTQGGTNTEAFF; CDR3nt: TGTGCCAGCAGCGTTACACAGGGGGGAACGAACACTGAAGCTTTCTTT
abundance: -; j_gene: TRBJ1-2; d_gene: -; v_gene: TRBV12-3/TRBV12-4; CDR3aa: CASNLGIDRTYGYTF; CDR3nt: TGTGCCAGCAATTTGGGTATAGACAGGACCTATGGCTACACCTTC
abundance: -; j_gene: TRBJ2-4; d_gene: -; v_gene: TRBV7-9; CDR3aa: CASSLRATDKNIQYF; CDR3nt: TGTGCCAGCAGCTTACGAGCGACGGACAAAAACATTCAGTACTTC
abundance: -; j_gene: TRBJ2-5; d_gene: -; v_gene: TRBV4-3; CDR3aa: CATADTSASQETQYF; CDR3nt: TGCGCCACCGCAGATACCTCCGCCAGTCAAGAGACCCAGTACTTC
abundance: few; j_gene: TRBJ1-6; d_gene: TRBD1; v_gene: TRBV12-3/TRBV12-4; CDR3aa: CASSRQTGGGSPLHF; CDR3nt: TGTGCCAGCAGTAGACAGACAGGGGGCGGTTCACCCCTCCACTTT
abundance: -; j_gene: TRBJ1-1; d_gene: TRBD1; v_gene: TRBV7-4; CDR3aa: CASSPRDRGKENTEAFF; CDR3nt: TGTGCCAGCAGCCCCCGGGACAGGGGTAAGGAGAACACTGAAGCTTTCTTT
abundance: -; j_gene: TRBJ2-7; d_gene: TRBD1; v_gene: TRBV7-8; CDR3aa: CASSLASKGAGYEQYF; CDR3nt: TGTGCCAGCAGCTTAGCGTCGAAGGGGGCGGGTTACGAGCAGTACTTC
abundance: -; j_gene: TRBJ1-4; d_gene: TRBD1; v_gene: TRBV27; CDR3aa: CASSLRGRGEKLFF; CDR3nt: TGTGCCAGCAGTTTAAGGGGGCGCGGTGAAAAACTGTTTTTT
abundance: few; j_gene: TRBJ2-7; d_gene: -; v_gene: TRBV20-1; CDR3aa: CSANDGTYEQYF; CDR3nt: TGCAGTGCTAACGACGGTACCTACGAGCAGTACTTC
abundance: few; j_gene: TRBJ2-6; d_gene: -; v_gene: TRBV7-6; CDR3aa: CASKAGANVLTF; CDR3nt: TGTGCCAGCAAGGCTGGGGCCAACGTCCTGACTTTC
abundance: -; j_gene: TRBJ2-3; d_gene: -; v_gene: TRBV5-6; CDR3aa: CASSHARDTQYF; CDR3nt: TGTGCCAGCAGCCATGCTCGGGATACGCAGTATTTT
abundance: -; j_gene: TRBJ2-7; d_gene: TRBD1; v_gene: TRBV6-2/TRBV6-3; CDR3aa: CASSYESSGQGYSEQYF; CDR3nt: TGTGCCAGCAGTTACGAGTCATCGGGACAGGGATATTCCGAGCAGTACTTC
abundance: -; j_gene: TRBJ1-1; d_gene: TRBD1; v_gene: TRBV7-8; CDR3aa: CASSPTPGQRMNTEAFF; CDR3nt: TGTGCCAGCAGCCCGACTCCGGGACAGAGAATGAACACTGAAGCTTTCTTT
abundance: -; j_gene: TRBJ2-3; d_gene: TRBD2; v_gene: TRBV7-8; CDR3aa: CASSLLSSGVSTDTQYF; CDR3nt: TGTGCCAGCAGCTTGCTTTCTAGCGGGGTTAGCACAGATACGCAGTATTTT
abundance: -; j_gene: TRBJ1-1; d_gene: -; v_gene: TRBV7-2; CDR3aa: CASSPRGGWTEAFF; CDR3nt: TGTGCCAGCAGCCCGAGAGGGGGGTGGACTGAAGCTTTCTTT
abundance: -; j_gene: TRBJ2-7; d_gene: TRBD1; v_gene: TRBV7-9; CDR3aa: CASSWGDRGSEQYF; CDR3nt: TGTGCCAGCAGCTGGGGGGACAGGGGGTCCGAGCAGTACTTC
abundance: once; j_gene: TRBJ1-4; d_gene: TRBD1; v_gene: TRBV27; CDR3aa: CASSSRQGRKLFF; CDR3nt: TGTGCCAGCAGTTCCCGACAGGGTAGAAAACTGTTTTTT
abundance: once; j_gene: TRBJ2-7; d_gene: TRBD2; v_gene: TRBV6-2/TRBV6-3; CDR3aa: CASSVGRGSYEQYF; CDR3nt: TGTGCCAGCAGTGTTGGGAGGGGCTCCTACGAGCAGTACTTC
abundance: -; j_gene: TRBJ1-1; d_gene: TRBD1; v_gene: TRBV7-9; CDR3aa: CASNFFVGGSGTEAFF; CDR3nt: TGTGCCAGCAACTTTTTTGTAGGGGGCTCGGGCACTGAAGCTTTCTTT
abundance: -; j_gene: TRBJ2-5; d_gene: TRBD1; v_gene: TRBV7-8; CDR3aa: CASGARTGNQETQYF; CDR3nt: TGTGCCAGTGGGGCCCGGACAGGCAACCAAGAGACCCAGTACTTC
abundance: -; j_gene: TRBJ1-2; d_gene: -; v_gene: TRBV7-8; CDR3aa: CASSFGAQGVNYGYTF; CDR3nt: TGTGCCAGCAGCTTCGGTGCACAGGGTGTAAACTATGGCTACACCTTC